The 15 T cell receptor beta chains below all came from one sample that was sequenced in a study of blood T cells in healthy people across ages. Next came a second PCR, run for about 7 to 12 cycles, which used a sample-barcoded 5' primer along with a J-beta primer mix. TCRdb used MiXCR to reprocess the 5' RACE reads, holding one entry per CDR3 protein. The repertoire holds 1 million to 1.2 million distinct CDR3 sequences, roughly two fifths seen once, with over 10% in the top ten. Sequenced material: blood. The receptor source for this set is a man between 18 and 35 years old in good health.

This chain links TRBV5-6 with TRBJ2-2; no definite D call. V dropped 6 bases and J dropped 3 bases, with 6 bases sitting between them. CDR3 length equals 12 residues. In germline, CDR1 is SGHDT, CDR2 YYEEEE. The DNA for the CDR3 is TGTGCCAGCAACAGTTACACCGGGGAGCTGTTTTTT. This gives the protein CASNSYTGELFF.

This rearrangement joins TRBV7-2 to TRBJ2-7, with D perhaps being TRBD1 or TRBD2 (5 bases each). The CDR3 extends over 14 amino acids. Germline-derived CDR1 and CDR2 are SGHTA and FQGNSA. Between the trimmed V and J ends, which lost 1 base and 3 bases, there was a span of 10 bases. DNA for the CDR3: TGTGCCAGCAGCTTAGATCGGGGCTACTACGAGCAGTACTTC. This encodes CASSLDRGYYEQYF.

DNA of the CDR3: TGTGCCAGCAGCTTAGGGGCTAGCGGGGGTGAACAAGAGACCCAGTACTTC. Protein: CASSLGASGGEQETQYF. This chain uses TRBV7-2 with TRBJ2-5; 10 nucleotides line up with TRBD2. Losses at the gene ends were 1 base for V and 2 bases for J; bases not matched to a gene: 7. Germline-derived CDR1 and CDR2 are SGHTA and FQGNSA. The CDR3 runs to 17 residues.

The chain joins TRBV6-5 to TRBJ1-1; D perhaps matches TRBD1 (5 bases). Looked up from germline, CDR1 is MNHEY and CDR2 is SVGAGI. Trimming removed 7 bases from V and 0 bases from J, with 18 bases in between. The CDR3 runs 16 residues. The chain's CDR3 is CASTKGVGGMNTEAFF. The CDR3 DNA sequence: TGTGCCAGCACCAAAGGGGTGGGGGGGATGAACACTGAAGCTTTCTTT.

This chain links TRBV3-1 with TRBJ2-2; tentatively, D is TRBD2 (6 bases). Germline V gene sequence: CDR1 LGHDT, CDR2 YNNKEL (reference sequence). V shed 1 base and J shed 7 bases, with 10 bases lying between them. The CDR3 is 14 amino acids. The CDR3 bases are TGTGCCAGCAGCCAAGGTCTAGCGATCGGGGAGCTGTTTTTT. Translating it yields CASSQGLAIGELFF.

In this sample, this clonotype turned up a few times. The genes are TRBV12-3 or TRBV12-4 and TRBJ2-4; a possible D gene is TRBD1 (6 bases). The ends were cut back, 5 bases at V and 4 bases at J, with 15 bases in the middle. The CDR3 has 15 amino acids. Here the CDR3 reads CASSPDRTSKNIQYF. The CDR3 coding sequence is TGTGCCAGCAGTCCAGACAGGACATCAAAAAACATTCAGTACTTC.

In this sample, this clonotype turned up a few times. Here the CDR3 reads CASSVEGQGTYGYTF. The CDR3 coding sequence is TGTGCCAGCAGCGTAGAGGGACAGGGGACCTATGGCTACACCTTC. This chain uses TRBV9 with TRBJ1-2; 10 nucleotides agree with TRBD1. Germline CDR1 reads SGDLS; CDR2 reads YYNGEE. This CDR3 has 15 amino acids. V shed 0 bases, J shed 4 bases, and the junction held 3 bases outside the gene matches.

The rearrangement links TRBV14 to TRBJ1-1; D possibly corresponds to TRBD1 (5 bases). Germline V gives CDR1 SGHDN, CDR2 FVKESK. This CDR3 spans 16 amino acids. V was cut by 5 bases and J by 0 bases, with 16 bases left in between. CDR3 nucleotides: TGTGCCAGCAGCGCACTACCGGGACGGCTGAACACTGAAGCTTTCTTT. Translating it yields CASSALPGRLNTEAFF.

In this sample, this clonotype turned up many times. V gene TRBV12-3 or TRBV12-4 combines with J gene TRBJ1-2; D is possibly TRBD1 (5 bases). Trimming took 2 bases from V and 8 from J, leaving 18 bases between them. The CDR3 is 15 residues long. This CDR3 reads CASSLPAGYAWGYTF. The DNA for the CDR3 is TGTGCCAGCAGTTTACCGGCAGGGTACGCGTGGGGCTACACCTTC.

The chain has TRBV5-1 and TRBJ2-1; the match to TRBD1 covers 8 bases. Germline-derived CDR1 and CDR2 are SGHRS and YFSETQ. With V trimmed by 4 bases and J by 1 base, 4 bases remained unmatched. This CDR3 has 15 residues. CDR3 residues: CASSEQGGSYNEQFF. In DNA, the CDR3 is TGCGCCAGCAGCGAACAGGGGGGATCCTACAATGAGCAGTTCTTC.

The V gene is TRBV10-3, the J gene TRBJ2-7; 9 positions match TRBD2. The CDR3 totals 15 residues. Germline-derived CDR1 and CDR2 are ENHRY and SYGVKD. The V and J ends lost 10 bases and 0 bases, in that order; junction bases with no gene match: 10. In nucleotides, the CDR3 is TGTGCCACGAGTGCTAGCGGGGCGAACTCCTACGAGCAGTACTTC. Translating it yields CATSASGANSYEQYF.

The chain joins TRBV7-8 to TRBJ1-5; the D gene is possibly TRBD1 (5 bases). V lost 3 bases to trimming and J lost 1 base, with 13 bases between them. Germline V gives CDR1 SGHVS, CDR2 FQNEAQ. The CDR3 is 16 amino acids. The CDR3 DNA reads TGTGCCAGCAGCTTCCAGACGGGGGGGAGCAATCAGCCCCAGCATTTT. Encoded protein: CASSFQTGGSNQPQHF.

The chain carries TRBV10-3 and TRBJ2-7; D is possibly TRBD1 or TRBD2 (5 bases each). Germline CDR1 and CDR2: ENHRY and SYGVKD. The length of the CDR3 is 12 residues. V was trimmed by 4 bases and J by 7 bases, leaving 11 bases between them. Here the CDR3 DNA reads TGTGCCATCAGTGGAACTAGGGGTGAGCAGTACTTC. This gives the protein CAISGTRGEQYF.

The gene calls are TRBV5-1 and TRBJ2-1; TRBD1 is a possible D gene (6 bases). The CDR3 extends over 15 amino acids. The germline gives CDR1 SGHRS, CDR2 YFSETQ. V lost 5 bases and J 2 bases, leaving 14 bases between the germline ends. The CDR3 nucleotides are TGCGCCAGCAGGTTCTCCGGGACACCCTACAATGAGCAGTTCTTC. It translates to CASRFSGTPYNEQFF.

This clonotype was counted a few times. CDR3 sequence: CASSVGPSVVETQYF. Here the CDR3 DNA reads TGTGCCAGCAGCGTAGGGCCTAGCGTGGTAGAGACCCAGTACTTC. The rearrangement uses TRBV9 and TRBJ2-5; maybe TRBD2 (6 bases). The V gene's germline CDR1 is SGDLS and CDR2 YYNGEE. V lost 0 bases and J 4 bases, leaving 13 bases between the germline ends. CDR3 length: 15 amino acids.